This T cell receptor (beta chain) was retrieved from a study of cytotoxic CD8 clonotypes in ibrutinib-treated CLL. Overall study context: With a range of 6 to 36, the median treatment time before response samples were taken was more than 10 months.

Between the trimmed V and J ends, which lost 4 bases and 6 bases, there was a span of 12 bases. The CDR3 contains 14 residues. CDR1 and CDR2 from the germline V gene are MGHRA and YSYEKL. Clones were read by immunoSEQ multiplex PCR, and TCRdb kept only the in-frame ones, dropping some. The sample lists 150,000 or so clones, about 84% occurring once. Turning to this clone: Its cognate antigen is unknown.

Study findings and constraints: Baseline levels were approached again at progression, after clonality had risen at ibrutinib response. Under therapy, public clonotypes either contracted or stayed stable, and they were uncommon.

The sequenced sample was PBMCs, obtained after 24 months of ibrutinib treatment. The chain links TRBV4-1 to TRBJ2-2, with D hard to call. The sequence derives from a human donor with chronic lymphocytic leukemia. Here the CDR3 reads CASSPLKWSGELFF. In DNA, the CDR3 is TGCGCCAGCAGCCCCCTAAAGTGGTCCGGGGAGCTGTTTTTT.